What follows are 12 T cell receptor beta chains derived from one specimen sequenced in a study of regulatory and conventional T cells in RAG deficiency. Profiled with immunoSEQ multiplex PCR; TCRdb holds only in-frame clones, not every one. The sample yields 30,000 to 35,000 clones, approximately 90% seen once. These same data were also listed under a study on regulatory T cells. In that study: The PCR used 52 TRBV and 13 TRBJ primers.

Sequenced: CD8+ T cells sorted from blood. Receptor source: a human donor in good health.

This sequence joins TRBV6-5 and TRBJ1-3, with 7 bases aligning to TRBD1. V lost 6 bases to trimming and J lost 4 bases; unmatched junction nucleotides: 9. This CDR3 contains 15 residues. Germline CDR1 and CDR2: MNHEY and SVGAGI. The CDR3 loop reads CASSLPLGGGNTIYF. In DNA, the CDR3 is TGTGCCAGCAGCCTCCCTTTAGGGGGCGGAAACACCATATATTTT.

The chain couples TRBV15 to TRBJ1-5; D is unclear. Trimming stripped 1 base from V and 6 bases from J, with 22 bases between. CDR1 LNHNV and CDR2 YYDKDF come from the germline V gene (reference sequence). This CDR3 has 18 amino acids. The CDR3 here is CATSRVRKVRGFCQPQHF. DNA of the CDR3: TGTGCCACCAGCAGAGTGCGAAAAGTACGGGGTTTTTGTCAGCCCCAGCATTTT.

This chain links TRBV7-3 with TRBJ2-2, with TRBD2 identical over 9 bases. The germline CDR1 and CDR2 sequences are SGHTA and FQGTGA. The length of the CDR3 is 15 residues. With V trimmed by 3 bases and J by 6 bases, 5 bases remained unmatched. CDR3 in DNA: TGTGCCAGCAGCTTTGGACTAGCGAGCGCCGGGGAGCTGTTTTTT. This codes for CASSFGLASAGELFF.

The rearrangement joins TRBV30 to TRBJ2-3, with D possibly matching TRBD2 (5 bases). From germline, CDR1 is GTSNPN and CDR2 SVGIG (reference sequence). This CDR3 region has 14 residues. Trimming took 4 bases from V and 1 from J, leaving 12 bases between them. The CDR3 loop reads CAWTGGSGTDTQYF. The CDR3 DNA reads as TGTGCCTGGACCGGCGGGTCTGGCACAGATACGCAGTATTTT.

The V gene is TRBV4-1, the J gene TRBJ2-1; possible D gene TRBD1, 6 bases. The germline V gene has CDR1 MGHRA and CDR2 YSYEKL. The CDR3 totals 13 residues. V was cut by 4 bases and J by 4 bases, with 8 bases left in between. The CDR3 DNA reads TGCGCCAGCAGCCTAGGGGGATACAATGAGCAGTTCTTC. Residues: CASSLGGYNEQFF.

The genes are TRBV19 and TRBJ2-1; D perhaps matches TRBD2 (6 bases). CDR3 length equals 15 residues. V gave up 5 bases and J gave up 0 bases, with 11 bases separating them. The germline V gene has CDR1 LNHDA and CDR2 SQIVND (reference sequence). The CDR3 protein is CASSPTSYSYNEQFF. In DNA form, the CDR3 reads TGTGCCAGTAGTCCAACTAGCTACTCCTACAATGAGCAGTTCTTC.

The gene calls are TRBV6-6 and TRBJ1-1, with D unresolved. V was trimmed by 0 bases and J by 1 base, leaving 9 bases between them. The CDR3 length is 15 residues. CDR1 is MNHNY, CDR2 SVGAGI, per germline (reference sequence). The CDR3, as DNA: TGTGCCAGCAGTTACTCGAGCCCGGGGAACACTGAAGCTTTCTTT. It specifies CASSYSSPGNTEAFF.

The rearrangement uses TRBV11-2 and TRBJ2-1, with 10 positions matching TRBD2. Germline lookup yields CDR1 SGHAT and CDR2 FQNNGV. V trimming: 5 bases; J trimming: 7 bases; junction bases outside the gene matches: 11. The CDR3 covers 16 residues. The CDR3 DNA reads as TGTGCCAGCAGCCCCAGGGGAGGGACTAGCGTAAATGAGCAGTTCTTC. Its protein product is CASSPRGGTSVNEQFF.

The chain uses TRBV27 and TRBJ2-7; the D gene could be TRBD1 or TRBD2 (5 bases each). Germline V CDR1 and CDR2: MNHEY, SMNVEV (reference sequence). This CDR3 region has 14 residues. The germline V and J ends were trimmed by 4 bases and 6 bases, with 16 bases remaining between them. CDR3 sequence reads: CASSSGSGACEQYF. The CDR3 nucleotides are TGTGCCAGCAGTTCTGGGAGTGGGGCCTGCGAGCAGTACTTC.

This chain links TRBV7-6 with TRBJ2-7; 8 bases line up with TRBD2. With V trimmed by 2 bases and J by 4 bases, 4 bases remained unmatched. This CDR3 has 14 residues. Germline CDR1 reads SGHVS; CDR2 reads FNYEAQ. CDR3 protein: CASSLSTSGYEQYF. The CDR3 region has the DNA TGTGCCAGCAGCTTAAGTACTAGCGGTTACGAGCAGTACTTC.

This clone was observed a single time. The CDR3 region is CASSFTGNYNEKLFF. CDR3 sequence (DNA): TGCGCCAGCAGCTTCACCGGGAATTATAATGAAAAACTGTTTTTT. V usage is TRBV5-1 and J usage is TRBJ1-4; D call uncertain. In germline, CDR1 is SGHRS, CDR2 YFSETQ. This CDR3 is 15 amino acids long. V was trimmed by 2 bases and J by 4 bases, leaving 12 bases between them.

This clone was counted a few times. The rearrangement joins TRBV6-9 to TRBJ1-4, with D unresolved. Germline CDR1 and CDR2: MNHGY and SVAAGI. Trimming took off 5 bases at V and 4 bases at J, with 11 bases between the two ends. The CDR3 runs 14 residues. The CDR3 is CASSLQPVNEKLFF. CDR3 DNA: TGTGCCAGCAGTCTGCAGCCGGTTAATGAAAAACTGTTTTTT.